This TCR beta chain appears in the sequencing data of a study of T cell changes during pregnancy in multiple sclerosis. TCRdb's table, derived via immunoSEQ multiplex PCR, lists solely in-frame clones and lacks some. In the table there are about 39,000 clones, almost 95% of which are singletons. Germline trimming cut 7 bases from V and 5 bases from J; bases unmatched to any gene: 15. The germline V gene encodes CDR1 SGHVS and CDR2 FNYEAQ. The CDR3 loop spans 17 amino acids. The clonotype comes from a female donor with multiple sclerosis, enrolled in a pregnancy study. This chain joins TRBV7-6 and TRBJ2-1; TRBD2 agrees at 9 bases. This material consisted of CD4+ T cells from peripheral blood mononuclear cells, taken after pregnancy. CDR3 protein: CASKKLDGGGANNEQFF. CDR3 coding DNA: TGTGCCAGCAAAAAGCTTGATGGCGGGGGGGCTAACAATGAGCAGTTCTTC.